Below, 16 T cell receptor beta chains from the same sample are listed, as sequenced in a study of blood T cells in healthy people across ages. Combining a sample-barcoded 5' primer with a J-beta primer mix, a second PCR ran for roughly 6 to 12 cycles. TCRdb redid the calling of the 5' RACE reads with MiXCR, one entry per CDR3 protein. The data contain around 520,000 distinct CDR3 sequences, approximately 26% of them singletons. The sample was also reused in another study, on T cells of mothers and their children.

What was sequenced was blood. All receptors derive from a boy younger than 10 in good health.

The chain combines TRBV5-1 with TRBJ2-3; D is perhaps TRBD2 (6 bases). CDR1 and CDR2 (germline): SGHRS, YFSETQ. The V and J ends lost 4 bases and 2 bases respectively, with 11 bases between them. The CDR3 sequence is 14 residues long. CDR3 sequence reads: CASSGAGTTDTQYF. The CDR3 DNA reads TGCGCCAGCAGCGGCGCGGGGACCACAGATACGCAGTATTTT.

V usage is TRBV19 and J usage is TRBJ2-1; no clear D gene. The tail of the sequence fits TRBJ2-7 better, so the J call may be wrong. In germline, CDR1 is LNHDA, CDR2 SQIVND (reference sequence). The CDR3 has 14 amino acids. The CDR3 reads CASSISEVSYEQYF. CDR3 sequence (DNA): TGTGCCAGTAGTATATCCGAGGTCTCCTACGAGCAGTACTTC.

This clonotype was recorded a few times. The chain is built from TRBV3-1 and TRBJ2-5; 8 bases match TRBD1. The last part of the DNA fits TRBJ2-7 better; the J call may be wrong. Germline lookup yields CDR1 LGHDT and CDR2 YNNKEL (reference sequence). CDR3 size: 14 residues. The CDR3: CASSPRTGRLEQYF. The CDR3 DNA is TGTGCCAGCAGCCCCCGGACAGGGCGGCTCGAGCAGTACTTC.

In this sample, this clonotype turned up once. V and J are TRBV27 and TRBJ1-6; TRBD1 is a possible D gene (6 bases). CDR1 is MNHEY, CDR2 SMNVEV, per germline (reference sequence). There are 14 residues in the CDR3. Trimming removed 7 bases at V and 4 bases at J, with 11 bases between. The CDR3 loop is CASNLQGYNSPLHF. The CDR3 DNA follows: TGTGCCAGCAATCTCCAGGGGTATAATTCACCCCTCCACTTT.

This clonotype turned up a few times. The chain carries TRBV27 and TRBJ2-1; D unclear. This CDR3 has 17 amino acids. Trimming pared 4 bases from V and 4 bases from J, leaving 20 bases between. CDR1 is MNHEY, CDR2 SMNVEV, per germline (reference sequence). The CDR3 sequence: CASSSPSENVRYNEQFF. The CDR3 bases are TGTGCCAGCAGTTCTCCCTCTGAGAACGTTCGGTACAATGAGCAGTTCTTC.

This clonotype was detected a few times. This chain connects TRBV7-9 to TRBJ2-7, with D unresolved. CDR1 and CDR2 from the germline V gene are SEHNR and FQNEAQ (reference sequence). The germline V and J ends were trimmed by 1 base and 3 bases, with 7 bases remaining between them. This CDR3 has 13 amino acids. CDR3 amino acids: CASSLEGIYEQYF. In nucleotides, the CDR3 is TGTGCCAGCAGCTTAGAGGGTATCTACGAGCAGTACTTC.

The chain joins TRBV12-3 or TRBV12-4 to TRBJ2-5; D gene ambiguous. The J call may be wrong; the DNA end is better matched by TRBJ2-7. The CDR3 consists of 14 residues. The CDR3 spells CASSFGPPNYEQYF. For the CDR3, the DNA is TGTGCCAGCAGTTTTGGGCCTCCCAACTACGAGCAGTACTTC.

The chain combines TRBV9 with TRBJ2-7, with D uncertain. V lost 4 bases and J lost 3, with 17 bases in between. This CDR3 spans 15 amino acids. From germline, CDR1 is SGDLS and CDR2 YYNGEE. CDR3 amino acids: CASSPNPQAGYEQYF. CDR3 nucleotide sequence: TGTGCCAGCAGCCCGAACCCGCAGGCTGGCTACGAGCAGTACTTC.

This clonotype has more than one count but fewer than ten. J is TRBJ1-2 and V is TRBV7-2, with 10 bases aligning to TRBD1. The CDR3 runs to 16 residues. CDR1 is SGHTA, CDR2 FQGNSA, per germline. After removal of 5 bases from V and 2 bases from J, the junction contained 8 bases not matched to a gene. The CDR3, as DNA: TGTGCCAGCAGCCCCCACCGACAGGGGGCAAACTATGGCTACACCTTC. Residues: CASSPHRQGANYGYTF.

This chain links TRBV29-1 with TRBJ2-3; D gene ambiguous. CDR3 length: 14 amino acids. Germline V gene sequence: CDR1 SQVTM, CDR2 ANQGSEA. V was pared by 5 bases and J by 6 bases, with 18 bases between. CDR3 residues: CSVLRPRGVDTQYF. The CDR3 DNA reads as TGCAGCGTTTTACGACCTAGAGGTGTGGATACGCAGTATTTT.

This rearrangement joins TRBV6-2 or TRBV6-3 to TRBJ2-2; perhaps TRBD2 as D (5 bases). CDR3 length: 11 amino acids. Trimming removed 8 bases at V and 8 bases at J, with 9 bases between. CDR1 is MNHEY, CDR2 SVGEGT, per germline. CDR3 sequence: CASEGFGELFF. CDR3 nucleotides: TGTGCCAGCGAGGGATTTGGGGAGCTGTTTTTT.

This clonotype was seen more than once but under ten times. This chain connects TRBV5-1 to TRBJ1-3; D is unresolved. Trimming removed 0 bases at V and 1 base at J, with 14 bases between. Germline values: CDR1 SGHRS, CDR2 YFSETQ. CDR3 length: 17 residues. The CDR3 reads CASSLEGRLLSGNTIYF. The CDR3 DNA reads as TGCGCCAGCAGCTTGGAGGGCAGACTTCTTTCTGGAAACACCATATATTTT.

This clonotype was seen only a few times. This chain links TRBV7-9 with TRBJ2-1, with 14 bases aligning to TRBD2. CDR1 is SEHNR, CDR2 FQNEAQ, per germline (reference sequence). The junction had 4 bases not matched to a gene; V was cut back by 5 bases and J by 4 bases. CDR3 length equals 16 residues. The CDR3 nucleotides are TGTGCCAGCAGCAGGACTAGCGGGGGGCCTTACAATGAGCAGTTCTTC. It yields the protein CASSRTSGGPYNEQFF.

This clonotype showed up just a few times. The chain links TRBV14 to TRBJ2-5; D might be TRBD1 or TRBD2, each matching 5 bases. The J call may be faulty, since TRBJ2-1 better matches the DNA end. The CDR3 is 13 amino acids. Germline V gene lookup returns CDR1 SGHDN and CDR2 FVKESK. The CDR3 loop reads CASSQAETGTQFF. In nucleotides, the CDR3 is TGTGCCAGCAGCCAAGCGGAAACCGGGACGCAGTTCTTC.

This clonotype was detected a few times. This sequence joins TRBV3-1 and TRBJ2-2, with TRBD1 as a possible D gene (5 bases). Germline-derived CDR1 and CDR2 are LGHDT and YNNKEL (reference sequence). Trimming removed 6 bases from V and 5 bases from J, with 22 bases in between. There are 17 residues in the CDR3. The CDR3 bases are TGTGCCAGCAGACCTCTCTTGTCCCAGGGTTCAACCGGGGAGCTGTTTTTT. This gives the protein CASRPLLSQGSTGELFF.

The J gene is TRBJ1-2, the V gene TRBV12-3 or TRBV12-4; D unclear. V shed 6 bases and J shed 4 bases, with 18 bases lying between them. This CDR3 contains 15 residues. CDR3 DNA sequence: TGTGCCAGCAGCCCAGGCCCGGGAGTCAGCTATGGCTACACCTTC. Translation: CASSPGPGVSYGYTF.